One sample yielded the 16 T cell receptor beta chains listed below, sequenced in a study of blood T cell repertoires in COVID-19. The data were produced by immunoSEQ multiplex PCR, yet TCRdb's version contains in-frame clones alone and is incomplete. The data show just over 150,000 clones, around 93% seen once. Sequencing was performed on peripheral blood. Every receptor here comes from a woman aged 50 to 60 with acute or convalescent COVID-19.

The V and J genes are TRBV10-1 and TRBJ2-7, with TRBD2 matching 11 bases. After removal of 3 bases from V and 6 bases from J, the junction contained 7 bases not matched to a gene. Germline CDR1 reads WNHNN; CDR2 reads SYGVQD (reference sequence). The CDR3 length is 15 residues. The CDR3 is CASSDSLLAGGEQYF. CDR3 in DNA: TGCGCCAGCAGTGACTCCCTTCTAGCGGGAGGCGAGCAGTACTTC.

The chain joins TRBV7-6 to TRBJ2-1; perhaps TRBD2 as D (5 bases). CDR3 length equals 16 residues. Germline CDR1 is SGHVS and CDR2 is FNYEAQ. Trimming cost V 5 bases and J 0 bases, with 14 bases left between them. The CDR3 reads CASSPPVEGSYNEQFF. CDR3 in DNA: TGTGCCAGCAGCCCCCCAGTAGAGGGCTCCTACAATGAGCAGTTCTTC.

CDR3 nucleotide sequence: TGTGCCAGCAGCTCCGGGACAACCAGCTCCTACAATGAGCAGTTCTTC. Translation: CASSSGTTSSYNEQFF. The chain uses TRBV6-6 and TRBJ2-1, with D possibly TRBD1 on 6 matching bases. CDR3 length equals 16 residues. V gave up 6 bases and J gave up 0 bases, with 15 bases separating them. Germline V CDR1 and CDR2: MNHNY, SVGAGI (reference sequence).

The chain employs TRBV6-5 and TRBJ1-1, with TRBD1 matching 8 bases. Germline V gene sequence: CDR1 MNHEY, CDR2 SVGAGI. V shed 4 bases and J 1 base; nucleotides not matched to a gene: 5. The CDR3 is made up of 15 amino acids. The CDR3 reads CASSSGQGWNTEAFF. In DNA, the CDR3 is TGTGCCAGCAGTTCCGGACAGGGATGGAACACTGAAGCTTTCTTT.

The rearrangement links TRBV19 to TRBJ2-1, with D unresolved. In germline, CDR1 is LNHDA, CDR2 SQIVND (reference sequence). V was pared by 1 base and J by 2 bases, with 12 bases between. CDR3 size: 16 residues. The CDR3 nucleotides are TGTGCCAGTAGTATAGGTCGCGCCTTAGCCTACAATGAGCAGTTCTTC. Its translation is CASSIGRALAYNEQFF.

As DNA, the CDR3 is TGTGCCAGCAGCTTATCCGCGGCCGGCAATGAGCAGTTCTTC. It specifies CASSLSAAGNEQFF. The chain employs TRBV5-6 and TRBJ2-1; D unclear. Per the germline V gene, CDR1 is SGHDT and CDR2 is YYEEEE. The CDR3 is 14 residues long. Trimming removed 2 bases from V and 6 bases from J, with 12 bases in between.

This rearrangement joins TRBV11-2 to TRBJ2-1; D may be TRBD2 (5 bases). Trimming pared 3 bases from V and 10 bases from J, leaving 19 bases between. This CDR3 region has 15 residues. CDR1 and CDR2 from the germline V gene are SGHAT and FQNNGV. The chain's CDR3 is CASSLRRKAMGEQFF. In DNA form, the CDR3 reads TGTGCCAGCAGCTTGAGGAGGAAGGCGATGGGGGAGCAGTTCTTC.

CDR3 residues: CACSTGPNYGYTF. The CDR3 nucleotides read TGTGCCTGCTCGACAGGGCCTAACTATGGCTACACCTTC. V and J are TRBV30 and TRBJ1-2; 7 positions match TRBD1. The CDR3 totals 13 residues. Germline CDR1 is GTSNPN and CDR2 is SVGIG (reference sequence). Trimming took 6 bases from V and 0 from J; bases not matched to a gene: 4.

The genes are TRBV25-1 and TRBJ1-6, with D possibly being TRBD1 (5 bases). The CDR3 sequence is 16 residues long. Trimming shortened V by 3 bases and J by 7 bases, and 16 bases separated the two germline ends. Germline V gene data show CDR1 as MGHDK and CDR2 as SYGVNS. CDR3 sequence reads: CASSDPSQGINSPLHF. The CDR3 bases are TGTGCCAGCAGTGACCCCTCCCAGGGAATCAATTCACCCCTCCACTTT.

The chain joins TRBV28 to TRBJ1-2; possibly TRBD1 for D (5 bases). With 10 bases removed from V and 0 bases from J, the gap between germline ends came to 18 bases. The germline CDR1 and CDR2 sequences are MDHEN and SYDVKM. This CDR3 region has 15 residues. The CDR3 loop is CAISARTKTNYGYTF. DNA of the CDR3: TGTGCCATCTCCGCCAGGACAAAAACTAACTATGGCTACACCTTC.

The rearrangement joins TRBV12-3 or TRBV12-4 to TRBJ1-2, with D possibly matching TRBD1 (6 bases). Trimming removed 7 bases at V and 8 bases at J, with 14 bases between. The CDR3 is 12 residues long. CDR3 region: CASTHRVGGYTF. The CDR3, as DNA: TGTGCCAGCACCCACAGGGTCGGCGGCTACACCTTC.

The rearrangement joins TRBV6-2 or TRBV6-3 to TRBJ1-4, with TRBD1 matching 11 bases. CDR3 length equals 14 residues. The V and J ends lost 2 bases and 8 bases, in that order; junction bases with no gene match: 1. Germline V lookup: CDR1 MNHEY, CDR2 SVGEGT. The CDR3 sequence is CASSYRDRGEKLFF. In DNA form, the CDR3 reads TGTGCCAGCAGTTACCGGGACAGGGGGGAAAAACTGTTTTTT.

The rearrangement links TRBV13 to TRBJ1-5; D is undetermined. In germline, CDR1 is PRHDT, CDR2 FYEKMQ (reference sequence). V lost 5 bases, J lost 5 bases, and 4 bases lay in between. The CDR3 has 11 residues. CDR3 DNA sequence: TGTGCCAGCAGCCAGTATCAGCCCCAGCATTTT. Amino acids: CASSQYQPQHF.

The CDR3 nucleotides read TGCGCCAGCAGCCAACAGACAGGGAACCAAGAGACCCAGTACTTC. This gives the protein CASSQQTGNQETQYF. The rearrangement uses TRBV4-3 and TRBJ2-5; 7 positions match TRBD1. The CDR3 runs to 15 residues. From germline, CDR1 is LGHNA and CDR2 YSLEER. J lost 0 bases, V lost 2 bases, and 3 bases had no gene match.

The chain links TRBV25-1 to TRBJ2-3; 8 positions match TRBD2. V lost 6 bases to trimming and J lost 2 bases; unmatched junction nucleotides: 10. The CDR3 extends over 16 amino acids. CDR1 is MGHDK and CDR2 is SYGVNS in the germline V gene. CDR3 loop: CASSTSRGGATDTQYF. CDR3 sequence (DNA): TGTGCCAGCAGCACTTCCCGGGGGGGGGCCACAGATACGCAGTATTTT.

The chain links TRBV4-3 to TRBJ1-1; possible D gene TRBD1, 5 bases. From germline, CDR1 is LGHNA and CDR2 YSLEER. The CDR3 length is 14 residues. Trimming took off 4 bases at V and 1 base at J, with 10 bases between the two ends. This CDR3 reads CASSPDRQNTEAFF. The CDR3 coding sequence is TGCGCCAGCAGCCCCGACAGACAGAACACTGAAGCTTTCTTT.